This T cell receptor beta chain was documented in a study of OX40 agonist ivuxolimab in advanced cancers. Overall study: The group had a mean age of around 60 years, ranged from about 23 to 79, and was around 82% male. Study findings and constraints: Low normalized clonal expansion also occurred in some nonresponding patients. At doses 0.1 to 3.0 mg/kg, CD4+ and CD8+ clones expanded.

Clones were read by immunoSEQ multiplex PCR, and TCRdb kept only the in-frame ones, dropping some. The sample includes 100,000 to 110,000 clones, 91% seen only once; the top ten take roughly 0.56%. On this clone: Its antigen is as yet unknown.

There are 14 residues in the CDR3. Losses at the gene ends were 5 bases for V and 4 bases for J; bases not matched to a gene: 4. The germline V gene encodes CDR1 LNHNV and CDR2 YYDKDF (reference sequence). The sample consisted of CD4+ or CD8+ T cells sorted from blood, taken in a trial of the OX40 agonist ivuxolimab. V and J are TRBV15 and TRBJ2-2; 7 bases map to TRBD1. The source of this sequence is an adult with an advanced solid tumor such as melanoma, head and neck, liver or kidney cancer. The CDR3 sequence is CATSWDRLTGELFF. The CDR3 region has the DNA TGTGCCACCAGCTGGGACAGACTCACCGGGGAGCTGTTTTTT.